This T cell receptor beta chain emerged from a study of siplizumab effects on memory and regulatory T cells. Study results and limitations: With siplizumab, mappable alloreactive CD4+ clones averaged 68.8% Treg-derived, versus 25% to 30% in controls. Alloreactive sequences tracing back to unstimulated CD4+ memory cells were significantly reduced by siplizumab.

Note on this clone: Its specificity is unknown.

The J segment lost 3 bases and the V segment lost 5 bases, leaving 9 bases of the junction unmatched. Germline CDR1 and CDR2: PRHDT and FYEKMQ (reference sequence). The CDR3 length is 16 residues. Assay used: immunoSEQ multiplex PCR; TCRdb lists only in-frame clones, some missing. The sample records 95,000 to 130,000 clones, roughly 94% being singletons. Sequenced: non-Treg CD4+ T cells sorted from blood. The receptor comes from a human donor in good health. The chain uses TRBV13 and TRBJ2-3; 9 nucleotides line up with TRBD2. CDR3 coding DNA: TGTGCCAGCAGCCGCCCGGGGCTAGCGGGAACAGATACGCAGTATTTT. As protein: CASSRPGLAGTDTQYF.